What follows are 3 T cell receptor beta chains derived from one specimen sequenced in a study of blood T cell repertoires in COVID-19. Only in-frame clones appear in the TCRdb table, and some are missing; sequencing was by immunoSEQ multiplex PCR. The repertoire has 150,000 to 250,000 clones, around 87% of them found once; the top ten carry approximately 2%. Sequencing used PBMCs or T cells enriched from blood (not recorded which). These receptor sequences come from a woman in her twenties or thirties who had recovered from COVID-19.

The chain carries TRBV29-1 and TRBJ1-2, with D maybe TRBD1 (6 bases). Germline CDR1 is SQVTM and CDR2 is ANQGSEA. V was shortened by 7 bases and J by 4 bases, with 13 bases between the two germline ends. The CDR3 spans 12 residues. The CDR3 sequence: CSAPQGSYGYTF. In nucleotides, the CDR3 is TGCAGCGCTCCACAGGGATCCTATGGCTACACCTTC.

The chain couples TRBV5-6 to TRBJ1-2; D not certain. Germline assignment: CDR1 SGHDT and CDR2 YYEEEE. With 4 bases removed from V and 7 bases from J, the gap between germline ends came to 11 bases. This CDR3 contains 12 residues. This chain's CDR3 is CASSMARGGYTF. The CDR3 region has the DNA TGTGCCAGCAGCATGGCCCGAGGTGGCTACACCTTC.

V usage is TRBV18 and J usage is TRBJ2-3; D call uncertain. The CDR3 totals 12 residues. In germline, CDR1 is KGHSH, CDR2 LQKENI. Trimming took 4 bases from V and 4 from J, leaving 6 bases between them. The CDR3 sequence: CASSRGADTQYF. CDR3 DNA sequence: TGTGCCAGCTCACGAGGAGCAGATACGCAGTATTTT.